This note documents a single T cell receptor beta chain sequence. The antigen remains undetermined. As originally analysed: Junction-only sequences without quality scores were provided by ImmunoSEQ, so filtering was different. Sequencing used immunoSEQ multiplex PCR; TCRdb keeps in-frame clones, though not all of them. That table gives V, J and clone size, and the DNA gave D and trimming. Here the sample spans around 1.5 million clones, 98% being singletons. CD4+ cells were split into CD45RA+ naive and CD45RA-negative memory subsets. This sample was taken from a study of shared clonotypes between healthy human individuals. The V gene's germline CDR1 is MNHNS and CDR2 SASEGT. J gave up 5 bases and V 1 base, and 1 base lay outside the gene matches. The CDR3 loop spans 15 amino acids. Study-level results: Having only a few donors restricted how much genetic and exposure-history diversity was captured. Estimated clonotype richness was generally higher in naive than memory subsets.

Source material: naive CD4+ T cells sorted from blood. Noted subset: CD45RA+ positively selected. The chain uses TRBV6-1 and TRBJ2-3; 12 nucleotides agree with TRBD2. The receptor comes from a man aged 25 to 40 in good health. This CDR3 reads CASSEVLAGGDTQYF. The CDR3 region has the DNA TGTGCCAGCAGTGAAGTACTAGCGGGAGGAGATACGCAGTATTTT.